This T cell receptor (beta chain) was identified during a study of neurological immune-mediated disorders. V was trimmed by 0 bases and J by 7 bases, leaving 5 bases between them. CDR3 length: 12 residues. From germline, CDR1 is SGHRS and CDR2 YFSETQ. This clonotype was seen many times. MiXCR, run by TCRdb on the 5' RACE reads, gives a single entry per CDR3 protein. The table has roughly 18,000 distinct CDR3 sequences, 12% to 15% seen once. The sequence came from a woman aged 55-70 years with HTLV-1-associated myelopathy (HAM/TSP). Material for sequencing was CD4+ T cells from blood. The chain joins TRBV5-1 to TRBJ2-4; weak D call: TRBD1 (5 bases). In DNA form, the CDR3 reads TGCGCCAGCAGCTTGGAGGGGAACATTCAGTACTTC. This gives the protein CASSLEGNIQYF.